This entry lists 4 T cell receptor beta chains sequenced from one sample in a study of blood T cells in healthy people across ages. A second roughly 6 to 11 cycle PCR used barcoded and J-beta primers. Via MiXCR, TCRdb re-called the 5' RACE reads, giving one row per CDR3 protein. The sample has hundreds of thousands of distinct CDR3 sequences; 58% are singletons. Sequencing used blood. These receptors were obtained from a man in his sixties in good health.

The chain has TRBV20-1 and TRBJ2-5, with D unresolved. CDR3 length equals 13 residues. V was cut by 8 bases and J by 2 bases, with 15 bases left in between. Germline assignment: CDR1 DFQATT and CDR2 SNEGSKA (reference sequence). CDR3 protein: CSSHLPSQETQYF. The CDR3 DNA sequence: TGCAGTTCGCACCTACCGTCGCAAGAGACCCAGTACTTC.

The table lists this clonotype with a few counts. This chain joins TRBV6-5 and TRBJ2-3; tentatively, D is TRBD1 or TRBD2 (6 bases each). The ends were cut back, 4 bases at V and 1 base at J, with 9 bases in the middle. CDR1 and CDR2 (germline): MNHEY, SVGAGI. The CDR3 loop spans 14 amino acids. The CDR3 nucleotides are TGTGCCAGCAGTTTTCGGGGGCGCACAGATACGCAGTATTTT. Its translation: CASSFRGRTDTQYF.

This clonotype was detected only once. The chain recombines TRBV11-2 with TRBJ2-5; the D is unclear. The CDR3 runs 12 residues. Germline values: CDR1 SGHAT, CDR2 FQNNGV. Between the trimmed V and J ends, which lost 5 bases and 11 bases, there was a span of 15 bases. CDR3 nucleotides: TGTGCCAGCAGCCCCGGCTACTTAGAGCAGTACTTC. Protein: CASSPGYLEQYF.

This clonotype was picked up one time. The V and J genes are TRBV2 and TRBJ2-7; TRBD2 agrees at 9 bases. The J call may be in error: the DNA end matches TRBJ2-5 better. Germline assignment: CDR1 SNHLY and CDR2 FYNNEI. The CDR3 sequence is 18 residues long. The CDR3 region is CASSEGRASGVYQETQYF. The CDR3 nucleotides are TGTGCCAGCAGTGAAGGCCGGGCTAGCGGGGTGTACCAAGAGACCCAGTACTTC.